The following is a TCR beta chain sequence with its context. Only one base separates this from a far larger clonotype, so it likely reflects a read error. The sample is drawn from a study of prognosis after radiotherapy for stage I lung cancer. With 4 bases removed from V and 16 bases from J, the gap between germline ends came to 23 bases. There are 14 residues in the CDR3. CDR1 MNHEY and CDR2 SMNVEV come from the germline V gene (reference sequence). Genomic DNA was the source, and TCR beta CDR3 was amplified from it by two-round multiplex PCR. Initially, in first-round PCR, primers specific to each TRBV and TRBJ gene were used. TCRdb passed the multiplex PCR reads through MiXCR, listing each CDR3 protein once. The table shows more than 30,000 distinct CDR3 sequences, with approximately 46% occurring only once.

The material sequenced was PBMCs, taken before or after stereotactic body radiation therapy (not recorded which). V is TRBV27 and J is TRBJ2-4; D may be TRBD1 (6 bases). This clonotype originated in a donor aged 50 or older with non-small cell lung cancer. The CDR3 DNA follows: TGTGCCAGCAGTTCTAGGGACACCCCCTACGAGCACTACTTC. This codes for CASSSRDTPYEHYF.